The present T cell receptor (beta chain) was sequenced within a study of PD-1 blockade in classical Hodgkin lymphoma. The repertoire was sequenced with immunoSEQ multiplex PCR; TCRdb's copy has only in-frame clones and lacks some. Here the sample spans 39,000 or so clones, approximately 90% being singletons. About this clone itself: Its target is unknown.

With 4 bases clipped from V and 2 bases from J, the junction kept 7 bases outside the gene matches. The CDR3 covers 15 residues. In germline, CDR1 is LNHDA, CDR2 SQIVND (reference sequence). Findings of the study overall: Whatever underlies the repertoire differences (possibly disease activity or prior therapy) remains undefined.

Each patient experienced a relapse that followed autologous stem cell transplantation, and brentuximab vedotin exposure varied. Material: peripheral blood mononuclear cells (PBMCs), obtained before the second cycle of nivolumab. This receptor was obtained from a human donor with classical Hodgkin lymphoma. The chain combines TRBV19 with TRBJ2-7; 8 bases are shared with TRBD1. CDR3 DNA: TGTGCCAGTAGTACCCCCTCAGGGGGCACCTACGAGCAGTACTTC. Protein product: CASSTPSGGTYEQYF.